This T cell receptor (beta chain) was recovered during a study of blood T cell repertoires in COVID-19. Study processing details: Reference gene primers were amplified, and this amplification served to estimate nucleated cell counts. Here immunoSEQ multiplex PCR was the method, and the copy in TCRdb shows in-frame clones only, minus some. That table is the source of V, J and clone size, and D and trimming were worked out from the DNA. In the table there are about 300,000 clones, around 90% of which are singletons. Patients from Seattle were sampled longitudinally, starting during active infection. The V gene lost 3 bases and the J gene lost 3 bases, with 20 bases spanning the gap. Germline-derived CDR1 and CDR2 are SQVTM and ANQGSEA. The CDR3 has 16 residues.

The sequenced material came from peripheral blood. The TCR originated in a woman in her twenties or thirties with COVID-19, enrolled during active disease. This chain joins TRBV29-1 and TRBJ1-1; D is perhaps TRBD1 (6 bases). CDR3 DNA: TGCAGCGTTGAGGACTTAGGGGGGGCTAGAGACACTGAAGCTTTCTTT. Its protein is CSVEDLGGARDTEAFF.